This passage covers 15 T cell receptor beta chains from one sample sequenced in a study of vaccination and CD4 T cells after COVID-19. These receptors' targets are unknown. Once obtained from cultured CD4+ T cells, the DNA was sequenced using the Oncomine TCR Beta short-read assay. Each CDR3 protein gets one entry after TCRdb re-called the PCR reads with MiXCR. Of 14,000 to 15,000 distinct CDR3 sequences in the sample, approximately 50% are singletons; the top ten hold roughly a quarter. The treatment is: approximately 9-day PBMC culture with coronavirus spike peptide pools or control peptides (ViraFEST assay). The specimen was cultured CD4+ T cells from blood, collected after SARS-CoV-2 vaccination. These receptors all stem from a human donor with COVID-19.

This clonotype was observed a handful of times. The J gene is TRBJ1-5, the V gene TRBV15; 10 nucleotides line up with TRBD1. From germline, CDR1 is LNHNV and CDR2 YYDKDF (reference sequence). This CDR3 has 15 amino acids. J lost 5 bases, V lost 1 base, and 2 bases had no gene match. DNA for the CDR3: TGTGCCACCAGCAGAGGAGGACAGGGGGATCAGCCCCAGCATTTT. Protein sequence: CATSRGGQGDQPQHF.

The chain recombines TRBV5-6 with TRBJ1-5; no firm D call. The germline V gene encodes CDR1 SGHDT and CDR2 YYEEEE. The CDR3 runs to 15 residues. V shed 1 base and J shed 0 bases, with 8 bases lying between them. CDR3 loop: CASSLWVNSNQPQHF. The CDR3 nucleotides read TGTGCCAGCAGCTTGTGGGTGAATAGCAATCAGCCCCAGCATTTT.

The gene calls are TRBV4-1 and TRBJ2-1, with 8 nucleotides matching TRBD2. Germline CDR1 and CDR2: MGHRA and YSYEKL. Trimming cost V 5 bases and J 6 bases; bases outside gene matches: 12. The CDR3 consists of 16 residues. This CDR3 is CASSSTPSGGPNEQFF. The CDR3 nucleotides read TGCGCCAGCAGCTCAACCCCAAGCGGGGGTCCCAATGAGCAGTTCTTC.

The chain has TRBV11-2 and TRBJ2-7; 7 positions agree with TRBD2. The CDR3 has 18 residues. Trimming removed 6 bases from V and 5 bases from J; junction bases left unmatched: 22. The germline CDR1 and CDR2 sequences are SGHAT and FQNNGV. The CDR3 is CASRRNIPWGGLEDEQYF. The CDR3 coding sequence is TGTGCCAGCAGAAGAAATATCCCGTGGGGGGGTCTAGAGGACGAGCAGTACTTC.

This clonotype was recorded a few times. The chain couples TRBV20-1 to TRBJ1-5, with a weak D call TRBD1 (5 bases). V dropped 0 bases and J dropped 3 bases, with 15 bases sitting between them. There are 16 residues in the CDR3. Germline V gene data show CDR1 as DFQATT and CDR2 as SNEGSKA (reference sequence). This chain's CDR3 is CSAREEGRSINQPQHF. The CDR3 nucleotides read TGCAGTGCTAGAGAGGAGGGACGAAGTATCAATCAGCCCCAGCATTTT.

The chain has TRBV5-1 and TRBJ1-1, with D possibly matching TRBD1 (5 bases). Between the trimmed V and J ends, which lost 3 bases and 10 bases, there was a span of 25 bases. CDR3 length: 16 residues. From germline, CDR1 is SGHRS and CDR2 YFSETQ. The chain's CDR3 is CASSSQMSGSGRGAFF. CDR3 nucleotide sequence: TGCGCCAGCAGCTCCCAAATGAGTGGAAGTGGGAGGGGAGCTTTCTTT.

The rearrangement joins TRBV2 to TRBJ1-2; D is perhaps TRBD1 (6 bases). V lost 0 bases to trimming and J lost 3 bases, with 11 bases between them. The CDR3 covers 15 residues. Germline loops: CDR1 SNHLY, CDR2 FYNNEI. CDR3 DNA sequence: TGTGCCAGCAGTGAAGCGGGTAGGACAGACTATGGCTACACCTTC. It is translated as CASSEAGRTDYGYTF.

The chain combines TRBV5-4 with TRBJ2-7, with D perhaps matching TRBD2 (5 bases). This CDR3 region has 13 residues. V was shortened by 0 bases and J by 5 bases, with 9 bases between the two germline ends. CDR1 is SGHNT and CDR2 is YYREEE in the germline V gene (reference sequence). The CDR3 spells CASSLGLRDEQYF. CDR3 coding DNA: TGTGCCAGCAGCTTGGGACTACGGGACGAGCAGTACTTC.

The V gene is TRBV7-2, the J gene TRBJ1-1; no reliable D call. Trimming took off 1 base at V and 1 base at J, with 10 bases between the two ends. This CDR3 has 15 residues. Germline CDR1 and CDR2: SGHTA and FQGNSA. The CDR3 here is CASSLERTANTEAFF. CDR3 nucleotide sequence: TGTGCCAGCAGCTTAGAAAGGACGGCGAACACTGAAGCTTTCTTT.

The CDR3 DNA follows: TGCAGTGCTAGTGTGGAGAACTATGGCTACACCTTC. Translation gives CSASVENYGYTF. This sequence joins TRBV20-1 and TRBJ1-2; D gene uncertain. The CDR3 is 12 residues long. Trimming removed 3 bases at V and 2 bases at J, with 7 bases between. Germline lookup yields CDR1 DFQATT and CDR2 SNEGSKA (reference sequence).

The chain couples TRBV6-1 to TRBJ1-5, with D tentatively TRBD1 (6 bases). The germline V gene encodes CDR1 MNHNS and CDR2 SASEGT. V was shortened by 5 bases and J by 7 bases, with 15 bases between the two germline ends. This CDR3 has 14 residues. The chain's CDR3 is CASSNDRFRQPQHF. The CDR3 nucleotides read TGTGCCAGCAGTAACGACAGGTTCCGGCAGCCCCAGCATTTT.

The chain carries TRBV7-2 and TRBJ1-4; possibly TRBD1 for D (5 bases). This CDR3 spans 15 amino acids. V lost 5 bases and J lost 3, with 13 bases in between. Germline V gene lookup returns CDR1 SGHTA and CDR2 FQGNSA. CDR3: CASSRLTVPNEKLFF. CDR3 nucleotides: TGTGCCAGCAGCCGACTGACAGTCCCTAATGAAAAACTGTTTTTT. The whole variable domain, filled in from reference TRBV7-2 and TRBJ1-4, reads GAGVSQSPSNKVTEKGKDVELRCDPISGHTALYWYRQSLGQGLEFLIYFQGNSAPDKSGLPSDRFSAERTGGSVSTLTIQRTQQEDSAVYLCASSRLTVPNEKLFFGSGTQLSVL.

In the case of this clonotype: The junction does not match germline at one end; this may be a read error. The chain couples TRBV2 to TRBJ2-5; D not resolved. The CDR3 runs to 14 residues. Per germline, CDR1 SNHLY and CDR2 FYNNEI. The CDR3 protein is CTSSDGRFRETQYF. CDR3 DNA sequence: TGTACCAGCAGTGATGGTCGGTTCCGAGAGACCCAGTACTTC.

This chain uses TRBV29-1 with TRBJ1-2; 8 bases map to TRBD1. The germline CDR1 and CDR2 sequences are SQVTM and ANQGSEA. V was pared by 4 bases and J by 1 base, with 2 bases of the junction left unmatched. This CDR3 spans 13 amino acids. The CDR3 loop is CSVGTGLNYGYTF. The CDR3 DNA is TGCAGCGTTGGGACAGGGCTTAACTATGGCTACACCTTC.

This clonotype was recorded a few times. This chain links TRBV5-8 with TRBJ2-5; unclear D gene. Trimming left V 2 bases short and J 2 bases short, with 7 bases between. This CDR3 comprises 13 residues. The germline V gene encodes CDR1 SGHTS and CDR2 YDEGEE. In nucleotides, the CDR3 is TGTGCCAGCAGCTTCCAGGAGCAAGAGACCCAGTACTTC. It specifies CASSFQEQETQYF.